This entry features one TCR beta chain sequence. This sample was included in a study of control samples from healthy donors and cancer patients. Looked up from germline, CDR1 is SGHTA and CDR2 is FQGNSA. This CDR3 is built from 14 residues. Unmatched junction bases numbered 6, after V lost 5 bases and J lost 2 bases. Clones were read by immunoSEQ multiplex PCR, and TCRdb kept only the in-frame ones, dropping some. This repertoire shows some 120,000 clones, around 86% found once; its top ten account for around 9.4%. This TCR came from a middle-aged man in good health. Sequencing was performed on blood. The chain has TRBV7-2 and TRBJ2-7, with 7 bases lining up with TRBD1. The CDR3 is CASSQTGWAYEQYF. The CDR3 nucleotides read TGTGCCAGCAGCCAGACAGGGTGGGCCTACGAGCAGTACTTC.